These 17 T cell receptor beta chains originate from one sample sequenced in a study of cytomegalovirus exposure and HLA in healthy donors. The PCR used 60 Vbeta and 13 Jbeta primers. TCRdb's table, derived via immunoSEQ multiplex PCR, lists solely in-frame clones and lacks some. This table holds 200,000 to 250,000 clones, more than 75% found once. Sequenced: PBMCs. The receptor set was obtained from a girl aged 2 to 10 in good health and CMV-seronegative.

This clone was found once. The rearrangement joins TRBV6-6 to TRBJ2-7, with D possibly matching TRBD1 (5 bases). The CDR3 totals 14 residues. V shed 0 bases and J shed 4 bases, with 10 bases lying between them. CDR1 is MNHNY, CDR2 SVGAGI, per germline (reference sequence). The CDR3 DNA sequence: TGTGCCAGCAGTTACTCTTCAGGGCAATACGAGCAGTACTTC. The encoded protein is CASSYSSGQYEQYF.

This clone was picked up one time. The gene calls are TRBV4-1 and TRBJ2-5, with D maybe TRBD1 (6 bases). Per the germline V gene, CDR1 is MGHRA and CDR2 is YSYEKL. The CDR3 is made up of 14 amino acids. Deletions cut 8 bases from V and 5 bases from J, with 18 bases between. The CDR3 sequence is CASSSKERGETQYF. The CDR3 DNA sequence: TGCGCCAGCTCCTCCAAGGAAAGGGGGGAGACCCAGTACTTC.

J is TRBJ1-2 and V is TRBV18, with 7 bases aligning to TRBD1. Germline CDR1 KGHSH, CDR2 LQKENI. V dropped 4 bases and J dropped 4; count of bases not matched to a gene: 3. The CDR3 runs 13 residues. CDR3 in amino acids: CASSRQGSYGYTF. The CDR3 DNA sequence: TGTGCCAGCTCACGACAGGGATCCTATGGCTACACCTTC.

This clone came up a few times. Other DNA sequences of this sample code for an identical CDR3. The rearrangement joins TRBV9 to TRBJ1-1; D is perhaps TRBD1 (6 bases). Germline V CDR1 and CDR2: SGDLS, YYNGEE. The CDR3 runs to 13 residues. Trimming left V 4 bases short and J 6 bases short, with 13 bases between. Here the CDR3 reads CASSRTGWAEAFF. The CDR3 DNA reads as TGTGCCAGCAGCAGAACAGGGTGGGCTGAAGCTTTCTTT. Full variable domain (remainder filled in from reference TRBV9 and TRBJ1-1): DSGVTQTPKHLITATGQRVTLRCSPRSGDLSVYWYQQSLDQGLQFLIQYYNGEERAKGNILERFSAQQFPDLHSELNLSSLELGDSALYFCASSRTGWAEAFFGQGTRLTVV.

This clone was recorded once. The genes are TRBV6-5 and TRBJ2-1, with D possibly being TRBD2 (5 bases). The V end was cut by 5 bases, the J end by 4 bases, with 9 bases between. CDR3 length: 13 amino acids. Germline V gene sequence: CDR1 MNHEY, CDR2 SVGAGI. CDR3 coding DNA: TGTGCCAGCAGTCGGACTCGTTACAATGAGCAGTTCTTC. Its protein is CASSRTRYNEQFF.

CDR3 sequence reads: CASSYSIAGGGVEQFF. The CDR3 nucleotides read TGTGCCAGCAGTTACTCCATAGCGGGAGGGGGAGTTGAGCAGTTCTTC. The J gene is TRBJ2-1, the V gene TRBV6-5; 11 bases are shared with TRBD2. The germline V gene encodes CDR1 MNHEY and CDR2 SVGAGI. Trimming cost V 0 bases and J 9 bases; bases outside gene matches: 7. The CDR3 consists of 16 residues.

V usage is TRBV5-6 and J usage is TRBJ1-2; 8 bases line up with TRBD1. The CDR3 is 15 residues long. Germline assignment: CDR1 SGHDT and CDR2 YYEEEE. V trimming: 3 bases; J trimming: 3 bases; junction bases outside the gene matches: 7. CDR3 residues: CASSYQDRAYYGYTF. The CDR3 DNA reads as TGTGCCAGCAGCTACCAGGACAGGGCCTACTATGGCTACACCTTC. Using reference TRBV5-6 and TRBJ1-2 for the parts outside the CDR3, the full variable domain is DAGVTQSPTHLIKTRGQQVTLRCSPKSGHDTVSWYQQALGQGPQFIFQYYEEEERQRGNFPDRFSGHQFPNYSSELNVNALLLGDSALYLCASSYQDRAYYGYTFGSGTRLTVV.

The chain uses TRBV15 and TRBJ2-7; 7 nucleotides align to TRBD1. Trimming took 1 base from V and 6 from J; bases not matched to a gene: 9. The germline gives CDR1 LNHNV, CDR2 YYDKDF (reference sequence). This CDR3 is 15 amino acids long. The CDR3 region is CATSRGGQAGGEQYF. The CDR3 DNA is TGTGCCACCAGCAGAGGAGGCCAGGCAGGGGGCGAGCAGTACTTC. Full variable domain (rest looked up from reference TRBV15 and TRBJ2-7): DAMVIQNPRYQVTQFGKPVTLSCSQTLNHNVMYWYQQKSSQAPKLLFHYYDKDFNNEADTPDNFQSRRPNTSFCFLDIRSPGLGDTAMYLCATSRGGQAGGEQYFGPGTRLTVT.

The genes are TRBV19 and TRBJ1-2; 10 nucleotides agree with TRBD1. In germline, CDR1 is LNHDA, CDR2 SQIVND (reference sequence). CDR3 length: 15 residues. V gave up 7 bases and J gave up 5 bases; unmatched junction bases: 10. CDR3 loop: CASNNLDRGLYGYTF. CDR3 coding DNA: TGTGCCAGTAACAACCTCGACAGGGGGCTGTATGGCTACACCTTC. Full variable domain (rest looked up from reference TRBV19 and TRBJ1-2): DGGITQSPKYLFRKEGQNVTLSCEQNLNHDAMYWYRQDPGQGLRLIYYSQIVNDFQKGDIAEGYSVSREKKESFPLTVTSAQKNPTAFYLCASNNLDRGLYGYTFGSGTRLTVV.

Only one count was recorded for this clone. The DNA of the CDR3 is TGTGCCACCCCGCCACGGGAGGTGAGTTCCTACAATGAGCAGTTCTTC. Translating it yields CATPPREVSSYNEQFF. This chain links TRBV5-8 with TRBJ2-1; 7 bases fit TRBD2. With V trimmed by 9 bases and J by 1 base, 13 bases remained unmatched. Germline V gene data show CDR1 as SGHTS and CDR2 as YDEGEE. This CDR3 is 16 amino acids long.

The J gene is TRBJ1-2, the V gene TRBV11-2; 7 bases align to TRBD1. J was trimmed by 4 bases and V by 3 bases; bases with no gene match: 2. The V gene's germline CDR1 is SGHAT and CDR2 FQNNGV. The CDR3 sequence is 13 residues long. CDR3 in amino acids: CASSFSGGYGYTF. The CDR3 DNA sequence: TGTGCCAGCAGCTTTTCAGGGGGCTATGGCTACACCTTC.

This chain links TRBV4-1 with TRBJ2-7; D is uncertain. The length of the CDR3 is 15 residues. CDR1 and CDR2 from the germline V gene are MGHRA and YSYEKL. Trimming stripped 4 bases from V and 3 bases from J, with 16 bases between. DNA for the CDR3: TGCGCCAGCAGCCTCCTTGAAGTTTCCTACTACGAGCAGTACTTC. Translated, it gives CASSLLEVSYYEQYF.

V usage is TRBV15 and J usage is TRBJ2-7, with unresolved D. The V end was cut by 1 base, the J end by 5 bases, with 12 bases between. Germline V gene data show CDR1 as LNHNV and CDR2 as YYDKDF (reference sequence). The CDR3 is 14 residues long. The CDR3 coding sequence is TGTGCCACCAGCAGAGGGCAGACTCTACACGAGCAGTACTTC. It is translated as CATSRGQTLHEQYF.

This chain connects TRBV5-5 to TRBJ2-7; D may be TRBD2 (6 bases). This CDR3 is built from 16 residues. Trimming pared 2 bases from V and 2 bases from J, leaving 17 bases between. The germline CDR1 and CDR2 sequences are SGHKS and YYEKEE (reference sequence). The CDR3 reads CASSLGVGRLPYEQYF. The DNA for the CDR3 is TGTGCCAGCAGCTTAGGGGTCGGGAGACTCCCCTACGAGCAGTACTTC.

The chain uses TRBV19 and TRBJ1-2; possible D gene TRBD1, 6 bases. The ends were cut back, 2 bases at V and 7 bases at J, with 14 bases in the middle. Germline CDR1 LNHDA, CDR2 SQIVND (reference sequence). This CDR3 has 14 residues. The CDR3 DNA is TGTGCCAGTAGTATACCCCAGGGGCCTGGTGGCTACACCTTC. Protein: CASSIPQGPGGYTF.

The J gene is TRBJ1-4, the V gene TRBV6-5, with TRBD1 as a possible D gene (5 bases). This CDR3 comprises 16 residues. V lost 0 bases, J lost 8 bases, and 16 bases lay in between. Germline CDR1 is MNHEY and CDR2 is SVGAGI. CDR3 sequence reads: CASSYSGLGIGEKLFF. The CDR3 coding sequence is TGTGCCAGCAGTTACTCGGGACTTGGAATAGGGGAAAAACTGTTTTTT.

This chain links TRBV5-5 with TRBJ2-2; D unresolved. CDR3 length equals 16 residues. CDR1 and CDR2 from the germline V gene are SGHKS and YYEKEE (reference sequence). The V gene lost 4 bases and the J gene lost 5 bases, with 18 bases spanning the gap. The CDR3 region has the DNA TGTGCCAGCAGCCTCCGACTGTCCGTAGAGACCGGGGAGCTGTTTTTT. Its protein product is CASSLRLSVETGELFF.